This T cell receptor (beta chain) was retrieved from a study of cytomegalovirus exposure and HLA in healthy donors. Overall study findings and caveats: Later analysis reportedly placed an Asian-associated ancestry cluster below the roughly 630-donor mean in N-insertions. Further analysis, carried out later, found HLA-associated TCR beta chains more clonally expanded than equally common other chains.

The CDR3 totals 15 residues. CDR1 is MDHEN and CDR2 is SYDVKM in the germline V gene. V lost 5 bases and J lost 8; bases outside the gene matches: 10. Use of 60 Vbeta and 13 Jbeta primers characterized the PCR. As originally analysed: Among the unique TCR beta chains that a later analysis counted, 80 million to 100 million in all, roughly 11 million were shared. This table comes from immunoSEQ multiplex PCR, and its TCRdb copy is limited to in-frame clones, with some not included. V and J calls and clone size come straight from that table; D and trimming were deduced from the DNA. The sample has approximately 190,000 clones, around 85% seen once. Worth noting for this clone: Its antigen is unidentified.

The material sequenced was PBMCs. The source of this sequence is a man aged 35 to 55 in good health and CMV-seropositive. The chain employs TRBV28 and TRBJ2-1; 9 nucleotides agree with TRBD2. This chain's CDR3 is CASSKGRGGVYEQFF. The CDR3 DNA reads as TGTGCCAGCAGTAAAGGACGCGGGGGGGTGTATGAGCAGTTCTTC.